Listed below are T cell receptor beta chains from one sample, sequenced in a study of vaccination and CD4 T cells after COVID-19. Their specific antigens are unknown. TCRdb recomputed calls from the PCR reads with MiXCR, one row per CDR3 protein. This table holds 8,000 to 10,000 distinct CDR3 sequences, 45% to 50% found once. The sequenced sample was CD4+ T cells from blood, cultured in vitro. The receptors come from a human donor who had recovered from COVID-19. CDR3s include the opening cysteine and the closing phenylalanine or tryptophan. The order of the fields is V gene, clone size, CDR3 protein. Clone size is given for some rows only: seen once, a few or many times, or a class if the clone is expanded.

TRBV20-1 | . | CSANKNLGDYGYTF
TRBV12-3/TRBV12-4 | . | CASRLGRLAGGETQYF
TRBV15 | few | CATSRGQAQGQPQHF
TRBV20-1 | . | CSARIETTGTRGQPQHF
TRBV19 | . | CASSTPTSGYNEQFF
TRBV19 | medium-sized | CASSLLPPGLAGSSSYNEQFF
TRBV6-2/TRBV6-3 | . | CASSQPPTLEQFF
TRBV6-1 | . | CASSEGLGGETQYF
TRBV7-2 | few | CASSLGAQGAPYEQYF
TRBV7-6 | . | CASSLEVPGPTGGNTIYF
TRBV5-1 | few | CASSLGQGQNEQFF
TRBV6-4 | . | CASSTGTGTEAFF
TRBV5-1 | medium-sized | CASSWGSNSGANVLTF
TRBV19 | few | CASSIEIGGNSNQPQHF
TRBV18 | . | CASSPTGGGGTDTQYF
TRBV12-3/TRBV12-4 | . | CASRTQRKSSYNEQFF
TRBV5-4 | . | CASSLARQGSTYGYTF
TRBV5-4 | medium-sized | CASSASGGIQETQYF
TRBV28 | . | CASSRNNQPQHF
TRBV7-2 | . | CASSSRQGALEQFF
TRBV6-1 | . | CASQWRPKLEAFF
TRBV7-2 | . | CASRIPSTDTQYF
TRBV5-1 | . | CASSLDGRSQGRETQYF
TRBV20-1 | few | CSARDNGGIMGNTIYF
TRBV5-1 | few | CASKTSGGESTGELFF
TRBV2 | . | CASSDLAGVADTQYF
TRBV7-2 | few | CASSYDRSSYEQYF
TRBV7-9 | few | CASSIRTGIDNSPLHF
TRBV2 | few | CASSAWGSLHF
TRBV14 | . | CASSLKTGFGNSPLHF
TRBV20-1 | . | CSAPVAGAGTQYF
TRBV29-1 | few | CSVSGTGEYEQYF
TRBV20-1 | . | CSASGGVTDTQYF
TRBV20-1 | . | CSARVSGTSTDTQYF
TRBV2 | few | CASSPLGQGLSNQPQHF